The clone carrying this T cell receptor beta chain was detected once. V dropped 8 bases and J dropped 1 base, with 12 bases sitting between them. The V gene's germline CDR1 is MNHEY and CDR2 SMNVEV (reference sequence). The CDR3 extends over 14 amino acids. This entry belongs to a study of blood T cell repertoires in COVID-19. Study-wide context: PBMCs, B-cell-depleted T cells, or T cells were the source of the cDNA or gDNA that made up the material.

Sequencing used immunoSEQ multiplex PCR; TCRdb keeps in-frame clones, though not all of them. The repertoire holds approximately 170,000 clones, with 88% as singletons. Sequenced sample: peripheral blood. This TCR was sampled from a man aged 50 or older who had recovered from COVID-19. The chain recombines TRBV27 with TRBJ2-4; possible D gene TRBD1, 6 bases. CDR3 region: CASRRRGAKNIQYF. The CDR3 nucleotides are TGTGCCAGCCGCCGTAGGGGGGCCAAAAACATTCAGTACTTC.